The following is a TCR beta chain sequence with its context. This clonotype was observed a handful of times. Its antigen remains unidentified. Base-call qualities are not available, and no considerably larger clone is one nucleotide away. The record originates from a study of human T cells and chemical hapten exposure (dated by TCRdb to the early 2020s). A note on the overall study: For sensitization, 2% DPC in acetone was applied to an approximately 2 cm by approximately 2 cm area of upper inner arm skin. Throughout the roughly 24-week study period, patients were also given weekly therapeutic DPC doses on the scalp. Patch testing on the upper back used Finn chambers containing 0.01% DPC, with scoring done after 6 days according to International Contact Dermatitis Research Group standards. The patient cohort, mostly female, included alopecia areata with under or over 50% scalp involvement, alopecia totalis and alopecia universalis. Libraries were combined into a pool for sequencing, and differences in TCR yield between samples came mainly from small differences in library volumes within the pool. The study tracked peripheral blood TCR repertoire changes in vivo during primary and secondary sensitization to the hapten diphenylcyclopropenone (DPC) in alopecia patients. Blood samples were taken from patients before sensitization (week 0) and then at 2, 6 and about 24 weeks after DPC sensitization. About 29 alopecia patients gave blood for TCR sequencing at one to four time points (pre-sensitization, 2, 6 and 24 weeks). Results the study describes overall, beyond this receptor: All patients had alopecia, a presumed autoimmune disease, so their immune response might differ from that of healthy individuals. After repeated subsampling, the strength of the expansion versus patch-test correlation and the threshold at which it became significant changed. Expanded TCRs formed significantly more large CDR3 similarity clusters than pre-sensitization or healthy control sets, consistent with antigen-driven responses. DPC sensitization did not change the number of TCRs with a frequency above 1 in 1000, and there was no evidence of changes in global repertoire structure. A positive correlation was found between the number of PT1 expanded TCRs and patch test score, with significance reached at thresholds 8, 16 and 32 but not 4.

Per the germline V gene (reference sequence), DFQATT is the CDR1 and SNEGSKA is the CDR2. The CDR3 has 16 amino acids, counting the end cysteine and phenylalanine. The retained sequence is limited to the CDR3, 48 bases, with the frame set at the first base. The trim is 3 bases for V and 0 bases for J, with a gap of 15 bases between the germline ends. What the time point label conveys for this sample: patch test 2, 6 weeks after DPC sensitization. The treatment or condition label here, explained by the study, means: therapeutic diphenylcyclopropenone sensitization with weekly scalp DPC. At every patch-test visit, the blood draw took place before the patch test was put on. To be eligible, patients had to be aged 18 to 70, diagnosed with alopecia and judged suitable for DPC therapy, while pregnant patients were excluded. Total RNA was extracted from unfractionated whole blood that had been collected in Tempus Blood RNA tubes.

The method was RACE. The sequencer listed for this sample is NextSeq 500. During library preparation, unique molecular identifiers were attached to individual cDNA molecules so that TCRs could be counted quantitatively and reproducibly. Each blood RNA sample was used to sequence both TCR alpha and TCR beta chains. As for how the authors treated the data: The median number of TCRs per sample was around 96,000, ranging from roughly 23,224 to 690,600. The Decombinator software suite was used to annotate V, J and CDR3 in the TCR reads. For PS versus PT1 abundance plots, all samples were subsampled to the same number of TCRs (28,000). Expanded TCRs were defined as absent before sensitization and observed at least eight times at the 2-week time point. The raw public reads went through TCRdb reprocessing: fastp at Q25, MiXCR clone calling, in-frame beta chains kept. Rows matching on CDR3 protein sequence are summarized as one entry with the most common DNA and genes. TCRdb, not the original authors, processed these V and J calls. This sample lists fewer than 150,000 distinct CDR3 sequences; 10% to 15% were detected once. The top ten clones comprise around 1.4% of the sample.

Sequenced here: whole blood, sampled in connection with sensitization to the hapten diphenylcyclopropenone (DPC). The V and J genes are TRBV20-1 and TRBJ2-1, and possibly TRBD2, on 6 matching bases. The source of this sequence is a woman between 50 and 59 years old with alopecia areata. Some clones in this sample may be carry-over from other donors' samples. The DNA sequence reads TGCAGTGCTAGCGCCTTACGGGGGAGCTCCTACAATGAGCAGTTCTTC. Its product reads: CSASALRGSSYNEQFF.